The next 13 T cell receptor beta chains were all read from a single sample in a study of T cell changes during pregnancy in multiple sclerosis. Sequencing was performed with immunoSEQ multiplex PCR; in TCRdb, only in-frame clones are kept and a portion is missing. The table lists 58,000 or so clones, roughly nine tenths of them singletons. Material: CD4+ T cells from peripheral blood mononuclear cells, obtained in the third trimester of pregnancy. All receptors derive from a female donor with multiple sclerosis, enrolled in a pregnancy study.

V is TRBV2 and J is TRBJ1-2; 7 bases match TRBD1. From germline, CDR1 is SNHLY and CDR2 FYNNEI. This CDR3 is 13 amino acids long. The V segment lost 6 bases and the J segment 4 bases; nucleotides outside the gene matches: 5. The CDR3 reads CASSKGQSYGYTF. The CDR3 region has the DNA TGTGCCAGCAGCAAGGGACAGAGCTATGGCTACACCTTC.

This chain connects TRBV18 to TRBJ1-1; 9 bases line up with TRBD1. The germline gives CDR1 KGHSH, CDR2 LQKENI. With V trimmed by 3 bases and J by 5 bases, 4 bases remained unmatched. The CDR3 contains 14 residues. CDR3 DNA sequence: TGTGCCAGCTCACCCACGACAGGGGGAACTGAAGCTTTCTTT. Protein sequence: CASSPTTGGTEAFF.

This clone was counted a few times. The V call is TRBV5-4, the J call TRBJ2-7; 7 bases line up with TRBD1. V lost 4 bases, J lost 2 bases, and 9 bases stayed unmatched. Germline lookup yields CDR1 SGHNT and CDR2 YYREEE (reference sequence). CDR3 length: 15 amino acids. DNA of the CDR3: TGTGCCAGCAGCCGCAATGACAGGGTTACCTACGAGCAGTACTTC. This gives the protein CASSRNDRVTYEQYF.

J is TRBJ2-7 and V is TRBV10-1; D remains ambiguous. The V gene lost 7 bases and the J gene lost 1 base, with 14 bases spanning the gap. Germline lookup yields CDR1 WNHNN and CDR2 SYGVQD (reference sequence). The CDR3 consists of 14 residues. The CDR3 sequence is CASMKNSTSYEQYF. The CDR3 DNA reads as TGCGCCAGCATGAAAAACAGTACGTCCTACGAGCAGTACTTC.

The CDR3 nucleotides are TGCGCCAGCAGCCAAGTGAGACAGGGTGTACTCCCGAACACTGAAGCTTTCTTT. Encoded protein: CASSQVRQGVLPNTEAFF. The chain carries TRBV4-3 and TRBJ1-1, with TRBD1 matching over 7 bases. V gave up 1 base and J gave up 1 base; unmatched junction bases: 12. From germline, CDR1 is LGHNA and CDR2 YSLEER. The CDR3 sequence is 18 residues long.

The genes are TRBV9 and TRBJ2-7, with D uncertain. Germline V CDR1 and CDR2: SGDLS, YYNGEE. V gave up 2 bases and J gave up 0 bases, with 12 bases separating them. This CDR3 is built from 15 residues. This CDR3 is CASSVETASSYEQYF. The CDR3 bases are TGTGCCAGCAGCGTGGAGACGGCTAGCTCCTACGAGCAGTACTTC.

The chain carries TRBV19 and TRBJ1-1, with 8 positions matching TRBD1. CDR3 length equals 19 residues. CDR1 is LNHDA and CDR2 is SQIVND in the germline V gene (reference sequence). V gave up 5 bases and J gave up 0 bases; unmatched junction bases: 17. The CDR3 sequence: CASSRGGGQGRIMNTEAFF. In DNA, the CDR3 is TGTGCCAGTAGTCGAGGGGGCGGACAGGGAAGGATCATGAACACTGAAGCTTTCTTT.

The genes are TRBV5-1 and TRBJ2-7, with 9 bases matching TRBD1. The germline V gene encodes CDR1 SGHRS and CDR2 YFSETQ. This CDR3 is built from 14 residues. Trimming removed 5 bases from V and 4 bases from J; junction bases left unmatched: 7. The CDR3 DNA is TGCGCCAGCAGGATTACAGGGGGCGGTTACGAGCAGTACTTC. Translated: CASRITGGGYEQYF. Filled out from reference TRBV5-1 and TRBJ2-7, the complete variable domain reads KAGVTQTPRYLIKTRGQQVTLSCSPISGHRSVSWYQQTPGQGLQFLFEYFSETQRNKGNFPGRFSGRQFSNSRSEMNVSTLELGDSALYLCASRITGGGYEQYFGPGTRLTVT.

V and J are TRBV7-9 and TRBJ2-4, with a possible D match to TRBD2 (6 bases). Germline V CDR1 and CDR2: SEHNR, FQNEAQ (reference sequence). V lost 4 bases to trimming and J lost 4 bases, with 14 bases between them. This CDR3 contains 15 residues. This chain's CDR3 is CASSSLGTLKNIQYF. The CDR3 nucleotides are TGTGCCAGCAGCTCCTTGGGGACTTTAAAAAACATTCAGTACTTC.

The rearrangement joins TRBV6-5 to TRBJ2-7; TRBD2 matches 9 bases. Trimming at V came to 8 bases and at J to 7 bases, leaving 3 bases not matched to a gene. Germline values: CDR1 MNHEY, CDR2 SVGAGI. CDR3 length: 11 amino acids. For the CDR3, the DNA is TGTGCCAGCTTCGCGGGAGGGGAGCAGTACTTC. It codes for CASFAGGEQYF.

The chain uses TRBV7-8 and TRBJ1-1; 8 nucleotides match TRBD1. Germline V gene sequence: CDR1 SGHVS, CDR2 FQNEAQ. V shed 3 bases, J shed 2 bases, and the junction held 2 bases outside the gene matches. The CDR3 sequence is 14 residues long. The CDR3 DNA reads as TGTGCCAGCAGCTTTTCAGGGGGCAACACTGAAGCTTTCTTT. It encodes CASSFSGGNTEAFF.

The chain has TRBV5-1 and TRBJ2-3; D not certain. V shed 0 bases and J shed 1 base, with 12 bases lying between them. CDR1 and CDR2 from the germline V gene are SGHRS and YFSETQ. The CDR3 covers 16 residues. Here the CDR3 reads CASSLGAGWGTDTQYF. The CDR3 DNA is TGCGCCAGCAGCTTGGGTGCAGGTTGGGGCACAGATACGCAGTATTTT.

The rearrangement joins TRBV11-3 to TRBJ2-1, with TRBD2 matching 11 bases. Germline CDR1 SGHNT, CDR2 YENEEA. This CDR3 spans 15 amino acids. The V segment lost 4 bases and the J segment 6 bases; nucleotides outside the gene matches: 5. The CDR3 reads CASSSLAGGRNEQFF. Here the CDR3 DNA reads TGTGCCAGCAGCTCGCTAGCGGGGGGCCGCAATGAGCAGTTCTTC.